Shown below are 24 T cell receptor beta chains from a single sample sequenced in a study of cytomegalovirus exposure and HLA in healthy donors. PCR was performed using 60 Vbeta and 13 Jbeta primers. The data were produced by immunoSEQ multiplex PCR, yet TCRdb's version contains in-frame clones alone and is incomplete. The sample has about 140,000 clones, more than 75% seen once. The specimen was PBMCs. Every receptor here comes from a middle-aged woman in good health and CMV-seropositive.

This clone appeared once. The chain is built from TRBV12-5 and TRBJ2-3; D not resolved. Germline lookup yields CDR1 LGHNT and CDR2 FRNRAP. The V and J ends lost 3 bases and 0 bases respectively, with 7 bases between them. The CDR3 runs 14 residues. The CDR3 nucleotides are TGTGCTAGTGGTTTCCAAACTAGCACAGATACGCAGTATTTT. Translating gives CASGFQTSTDTQYF.

This chain connects TRBV30 to TRBJ2-5, with TRBD2 as a possible D gene (6 bases). The V and J ends lost 1 base and 2 bases respectively, with 8 bases between them. The CDR3 contains 13 residues. In germline, CDR1 is GTSNPN, CDR2 SVGIG (reference sequence). The chain's CDR3 is CAWSGLVQETQYF. The CDR3 region has the DNA TGTGCCTGGAGTGGACTAGTACAAGAGACCCAGTACTTC.

The chain carries TRBV7-3 and TRBJ1-1; TRBD1 matches 8 bases. V trimming: 5 bases; J trimming: 3 bases; junction bases outside the gene matches: 5. Germline CDR1 and CDR2: SGHTA and FQGTGA. This CDR3 region has 14 residues. CDR3 sequence: CASSPTGADTEAFF. The DNA of the CDR3 is TGTGCCAGCAGCCCGACAGGGGCGGACACTGAAGCTTTCTTT.

This rearrangement joins TRBV7-8 to TRBJ1-4, with D unclear. This CDR3 has 15 residues. Germline V gene lookup returns CDR1 SGHVS and CDR2 FQNEAQ. With 8 bases removed from V and 4 bases from J, the gap between germline ends came to 17 bases. The CDR3, as DNA: TGTGCCAGCTCTGACCCCGGCGGTATTAATGAAAAACTGTTTTTT. Translated, it gives CASSDPGGINEKLFF.

The chain is built from TRBV6-1 and TRBJ1-2; 8 bases agree with TRBD1. CDR1 is MNHNS and CDR2 is SASEGT in the germline V gene. The CDR3 loop spans 17 amino acids. The J segment lost 4 bases and the V segment lost 0 bases, leaving 10 bases of the junction unmatched. Here the CDR3 DNA reads TGTGCCAGCAGTGAAGCCGGGCAGGGGGCGCTGGGCTATGGCTACACCTTC. Residues: CASSEAGQGALGYGYTF.

The chain employs TRBV7-8 and TRBJ2-6, with TRBD2 matching 13 bases. The germline V gene has CDR1 SGHVS and CDR2 FQNEAQ. CDR3 length: 18 residues. The V gene end was trimmed by 3 bases and the J gene end by 2 bases; junction bases not matched to a gene: 4. The CDR3 is CASSFRLAGGPGANVLTF. DNA for the CDR3: TGTGCCAGCAGCTTCCGACTAGCGGGAGGTCCTGGGGCCAACGTCCTGACTTTC.

This clone was picked up a small number of times. The chain recombines TRBV19 with TRBJ2-2; D remains unclear. This CDR3 region has 13 residues. CDR1 and CDR2 from the germline V gene are LNHDA and SQIVND (reference sequence). Trimming shortened V by 7 bases and J by 1 base, and 7 bases separated the two germline ends. The CDR3 spells CASIGVNTGELFF. The CDR3 DNA reads as TGTGCCAGTATAGGAGTGAACACCGGGGAGCTGTTTTTT. The complete variable domain, with remaining parts taken from reference TRBV19 and TRBJ2-2, reads DGGITQSPKYLFRKEGQNVTLSCEQNLNHDAMYWYRQDPGQGLRLIYYSQIVNDFQKGDIAEGYSVSREKKESFPLTVTSAQKNPTAFYLCASIGVNTGELFFGEGSRLTVL.

The chain couples TRBV19 to TRBJ2-6, with D hard to call. The germline gives CDR1 LNHDA, CDR2 SQIVND (reference sequence). The CDR3 loop spans 15 amino acids. Between the trimmed V and J ends, which lost 5 bases and 2 bases, there was a span of 10 bases. The CDR3 spells CASSPPSAGANVLTF. CDR3 DNA: TGTGCCAGTAGTCCCCCTTCTGCTGGGGCCAACGTCCTGACTTTC.

The gene calls are TRBV11-3 and TRBJ2-1; 7 nucleotides line up with TRBD1. The length of the CDR3 is 15 residues. Unmatched junction bases numbered 3, after V lost 2 bases and J lost 2 bases. Germline assignment: CDR1 SGHNT and CDR2 YENEEA. The CDR3 sequence is CASSLTGVAYNEQFF. The CDR3 bases are TGTGCCAGCAGCTTAACAGGGGTGGCCTACAATGAGCAGTTCTTC. The full variable domain, its missing parts supplied by reference TRBV11-3 and TRBJ2-1, is EAGVVQSPRYKIIEKKQPVAFWCNPISGHNTLYWYLQNLGQGPELLIRYENEEAVDDSQLPKDRFSAERLKGVDSTLKIQPAELGDSAVYLCASSLTGVAYNEQFFGPGTRLTVL.

V usage is TRBV11-2 and J usage is TRBJ2-7, with D tentatively TRBD1 (7 bases). V was cut by 4 bases and J by 4 bases, with 20 bases left in between. Germline V gene lookup returns CDR1 SGHAT and CDR2 FQNNGV. This CDR3 spans 16 amino acids. The CDR3 is CASSSYRRGLAYEQYF. The CDR3 DNA reads TGTGCCAGCAGCTCGTATCGGAGGGGGCTTGCATACGAGCAGTACTTC.

The chain employs TRBV25-1 and TRBJ2-5; the D gene is possibly TRBD1 (6 bases). The J call may not be correct, given that the DNA end is closer to TRBJ2-7. This CDR3 has 13 amino acids. CDR1 and CDR2 (germline): MGHDK, SYGVNS. The CDR3, as DNA: TGTGCCAGCAGACCGACAGGACCTTACGAGCAGTACTTC. It yields the protein CASRPTGPYEQYF.

V gene TRBV5-6 combines with J gene TRBJ1-1; 9 bases fit TRBD1. Germline lookup yields CDR1 SGHDT and CDR2 YYEEEE. The CDR3 runs to 17 residues. Losses at the gene ends were 4 bases for V and 1 base for J; bases not matched to a gene: 11. The CDR3 DNA sequence: TGTGCCAGCAGCCGGCGGGAGACAGGGGGTCGGAACACTGAAGCTTTCTTT. Translating it yields CASSRRETGGRNTEAFF. Complete variable domain (other parts from reference TRBV5-6 and TRBJ1-1): DAGVTQSPTHLIKTRGQQVTLRCSPKSGHDTVSWYQQALGQGPQFIFQYYEEEERQRGNFPDRFSGHQFPNYSSELNVNALLLGDSALYLCASSRRETGGRNTEAFFGQGTRLTVV.

This clone has only one observation. The gene calls are TRBV2 and TRBJ2-5; TRBD2 matches at 7 bases. This CDR3 comprises 11 residues. CDR1 SNHLY and CDR2 FYNNEI come from the germline V gene. V shed 8 bases, J shed 3 bases, and the junction held 0 bases outside the gene matches. The CDR3 coding sequence is TGTGCCAGCGCGGGGGAAGAGACCCAGTACTTC. This gives the protein CASAGEETQYF.

The V call is TRBV5-6, the J call TRBJ2-3, with 8 nucleotides matching TRBD2. V shed 4 bases and J 6 bases; nucleotides not matched to a gene: 10. Per germline, CDR1 SGHDT and CDR2 YYEEEE. This CDR3 is 15 amino acids long. The CDR3 sequence is CASSRRAGAYDTQYF. In DNA form, the CDR3 reads TGTGCCAGCAGCAGGAGAGCGGGAGCTTACGATACGCAGTATTTT.

Comment on this clone: Within the sample, other DNA sequences also encode this same CDR3. V gene TRBV7-7 combines with J gene TRBJ2-7, with TRBD1 matching 10 bases. Losses at the gene ends were 1 base for V and 4 bases for J; bases not matched to a gene: 4. Per germline, CDR1 SSHAT and CDR2 FNYEAQ (reference sequence). The CDR3 is 15 residues long. Here the CDR3 reads CASSLGTGGGYEQYF. The CDR3, as DNA: TGTGCCAGCAGCTTAGGGACAGGGGGAGGTTACGAGCAGTACTTC.

V is TRBV6-4 and J is TRBJ2-1; 9 bases match TRBD2. Looked up from germline, CDR1 is MRHNA and CDR2 is SNTAGT. The CDR3 runs to 16 residues. The V gene end was trimmed by 5 bases and the J gene end by 2 bases; junction bases not matched to a gene: 7. The CDR3 protein is CASSSLAGTTYNEQFF. CDR3 nucleotides: TGTGCCAGCAGTTCCCTAGCGGGAACCACCTACAATGAGCAGTTCTTC.

The chain is built from TRBV7-3 and TRBJ2-1, with 8 bases aligning to TRBD2. This CDR3 contains 17 residues. Germline CDR1 is SGHTA and CDR2 is FQGTGA. With V trimmed by 5 bases and J by 9 bases, 18 bases remained unmatched. In DNA, the CDR3 is TGTGCCAGCAGCCCCAGGCCAGCGGGAGCTGAGGCCAGTGAGCAGTTCTTC. Its protein product is CASSPRPAGAEASEQFF.

This chain uses TRBV6-1 with TRBJ2-5, with a tentative D call TRBD1 (6 bases). V was pared by 3 bases and J by 1 base, with 12 bases between. Germline V CDR1 and CDR2: MNHNS, SASEGT. The CDR3 has 15 residues. In DNA form, the CDR3 reads TGTGCCAGCAGTGATTTAAGAGGGGGCCAAGAGACCCAGTACTTC. It yields the protein CASSDLRGGQETQYF.

This clone was seen a single time. V gene TRBV29-1 combines with J gene TRBJ2-5; 8 bases agree with TRBD1. From germline, CDR1 is SQVTM and CDR2 ANQGSEA. The trim removed 8 bases at V and 3 bases at J, leaving 5 bases unmatched. The CDR3 consists of 12 residues. This CDR3 reads CSTGQVEETQYF. CDR3 bases: TGCAGCACGGGACAGGTTGAAGAGACCCAGTACTTC.

J is TRBJ1-2 and V is TRBV6-6, with D tentatively TRBD1 (5 bases). Germline loops: CDR1 MNHNY, CDR2 SVGAGI (reference sequence). The CDR3 loop spans 12 amino acids. The ends were cut back, 10 bases at V and 2 bases at J, with 11 bases in the middle. The CDR3 here is CATTRGNYGYTF. DNA of the CDR3: TGTGCCACCACAAGGGGAAACTATGGCTACACCTTC.

The V gene is TRBV5-6, the J gene TRBJ2-5, with 8 positions matching TRBD1. Unmatched junction bases numbered 13, after V lost 1 base and J lost 5 bases. The CDR3 consists of 17 residues. Looked up from germline, CDR1 is SGHDT and CDR2 is YYEEEE. The DNA of the CDR3 is TGTGCCAGCAGCTTGTTGGACAGGGATGAAGTAAGGGAGACCCAGTACTTC. Its translation: CASSLLDRDEVRETQYF.

CDR3 DNA sequence: TGCGCCAGCAGCCAGACTAGCGGGATATACAATGAGCAGTTCTTC. Translated: CASSQTSGIYNEQFF. This chain joins TRBV5-1 and TRBJ2-1, with TRBD2 matching 11 bases. The CDR3 has 15 amino acids. The J segment lost 4 bases and the V segment lost 4 bases, leaving 4 bases of the junction unmatched. The V gene's germline CDR1 is SGHRS and CDR2 YFSETQ.

This chain links TRBV29-1 with TRBJ2-3; the match to TRBD2 covers 11 bases. V dropped 5 bases and J dropped 3; count of bases not matched to a gene: 10. This CDR3 has 16 residues. CDR1 SQVTM and CDR2 ANQGSEA come from the germline V gene. CDR3 DNA: TGCAGCGTTCAGGGACTAGCGGAAAAGGTAACAGATACGCAGTATTTT. Translation gives CSVQGLAEKVTDTQYF.

This clone was seen a few times. The V gene is TRBV18, the J gene TRBJ1-5, with D unclear. The V and J ends lost 3 bases and 0 bases respectively, with 6 bases between them. In germline, CDR1 is KGHSH, CDR2 LQKENI. The CDR3 contains 14 residues. CDR3 coding DNA: TGTGCCAGCTCACCCTTAGATAGCAATCAGCCCCAGCATTTT. Residues: CASSPLDSNQPQHF.